One sample yielded the 2 T cell receptor beta chains listed below, sequenced in a study of blood T cell repertoires in COVID-19. Some clones are missing from TCRdb's copy, which holds only in-frame ones; the method was immunoSEQ multiplex PCR. The sample shows a few hundred thousand clones, 86% of them seen only once. The sample was peripheral blood. All receptors come from a man aged 18 to 29 with active or convalescent COVID-19.

The rearrangement links TRBV19 to TRBJ1-2; a possible D gene is TRBD1 (6 bases). The CDR3 spans 17 residues. Germline V gene sequence: CDR1 LNHDA, CDR2 SQIVND (reference sequence). The V and J ends lost 4 bases and 8 bases respectively, with 26 bases between them. This chain's CDR3 is CASSTRADRTLYGGYTF. The CDR3 DNA is TGTGCCAGTAGTACAAGGGCGGACAGAACCCTCTATGGGGGCTACACCTTC. Together with reference TRBV19 and TRBJ1-2, the CDR3 gives the full variable domain: DGGITQSPKYLFRKEGQNVTLSCEQNLNHDAMYWYRQDPGQGLRLIYYSQIVNDFQKGDIAEGYSVSREKKESFPLTVTSAQKNPTAFYLCASSTRADRTLYGGYTFGSGTRLTVV.

The gene calls are TRBV11-1 and TRBJ1-2, with D possibly being TRBD1 (5 bases). CDR1 and CDR2 (germline): SGHAT, FQDESV (reference sequence). CDR3 size: 15 residues. Trimming pared 1 base from V and 3 bases from J, leaving 12 bases between. CDR3: CASSLVQGADYGYTF. DNA of the CDR3: TGTGCCAGCAGCTTAGTTCAAGGGGCTGACTATGGCTACACCTTC.